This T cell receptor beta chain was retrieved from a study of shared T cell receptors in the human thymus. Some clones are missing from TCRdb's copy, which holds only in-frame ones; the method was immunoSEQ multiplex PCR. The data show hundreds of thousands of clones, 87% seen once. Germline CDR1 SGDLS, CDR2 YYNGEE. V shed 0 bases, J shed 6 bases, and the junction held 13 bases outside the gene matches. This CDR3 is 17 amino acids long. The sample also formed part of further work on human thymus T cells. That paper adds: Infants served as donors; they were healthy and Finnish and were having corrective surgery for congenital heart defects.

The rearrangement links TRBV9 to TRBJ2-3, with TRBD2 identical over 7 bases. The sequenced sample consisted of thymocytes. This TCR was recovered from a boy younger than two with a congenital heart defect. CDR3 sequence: CASSVGGGGIRLDTQYF. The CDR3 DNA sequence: TGTGCCAGCAGCGTAGGAGGCGGGGGTATTAGGTTGGATACGCAGTATTTT.